The 23 T cell receptor beta chains in this list originate from one sample, sequenced in a study of cytomegalovirus exposure and HLA in healthy donors. Amplification used 60 Vbeta primers and 13 Jbeta primers. Here immunoSEQ multiplex PCR was the method, and the copy in TCRdb shows in-frame clones only, minus some. This table holds 100,000 to 150,000 clones. The sample was PBMCs. All receptors come from a woman aged 40 to 50 in good health and CMV-seronegative.

The rearrangement joins TRBV10-3 to TRBJ1-5, with 8 bases fitting TRBD1. With 4 bases clipped from V and 6 bases from J, the junction kept 5 bases outside the gene matches. Germline CDR1 ENHRY, CDR2 SYGVKD. The length of the CDR3 is 14 residues. The CDR3: CAISVQGASQPQHF. CDR3 in DNA: TGTGCCATCAGTGTGCAGGGGGCTTCTCAGCCCCAGCATTTT.

V gene TRBV9 combines with J gene TRBJ2-7, with 9 nucleotides matching TRBD2. In germline, CDR1 is SGDLS, CDR2 YYNGEE. There are 15 residues in the CDR3. V was clipped by 2 bases and J by 0 bases; unmatched bases: 3. The CDR3 coding sequence is TGTGCCAGCAGCGTCCTAGCGGGGAGCTCCTACGAGCAGTACTTC. This sequence encodes CASSVLAGSSYEQYF. Full variable domain (missing parts from reference TRBV9 and TRBJ2-7): DSGVTQTPKHLITATGQRVTLRCSPRSGDLSVYWYQQSLDQGLQFLIQYYNGEERAKGNILERFSAQQFPDLHSELNLSSLELGDSALYFCASSVLAGSSYEQYFGPGTRLTVT.

CDR3 sequence: CAISDGYTIYF. The CDR3 DNA sequence: TGTGCCATCAGTGACGGTTACACCATATATTTT. This chain joins TRBV10-3 and TRBJ1-3; no firm D call. The CDR3 is 11 residues long. The germline V gene encodes CDR1 ENHRY and CDR2 SYGVKD. V was trimmed by 3 bases and J by 8 bases, leaving 5 bases between them.

The rearrangement links TRBV28 to TRBJ2-3; possible D gene TRBD1, 5 bases. CDR1 and CDR2 from the germline V gene are MDHEN and SYDVKM. CDR3 length: 16 residues. Trimming stripped 3 bases from V and 0 bases from J, with 13 bases between. This CDR3 is CASSFATDPSTDTQYF. The CDR3 region has the DNA TGTGCCAGCAGTTTCGCGACAGATCCTAGCACAGATACGCAGTATTTT.

This sequence joins TRBV15 and TRBJ1-2; D not certain. V gave up 4 bases and J gave up 6 bases, with 18 bases separating them. The CDR3 has 15 residues. CDR1 is LNHNV, CDR2 YYDKDF, per germline (reference sequence). The CDR3 protein is CATSTVNLGLNGYTF. For the CDR3, the DNA is TGTGCCACCAGCACTGTAAATCTAGGTCTGAATGGCTACACCTTC.

The rearrangement uses TRBV7-9 and TRBJ2-5; TRBD1 matches 7 bases. Gene TRBJ2-7 matches the end of the DNA better, so the J call may be wrong. Germline CDR1 and CDR2: SEHNR and FQNEAQ (reference sequence). The CDR3 extends over 14 amino acids. CDR3 sequence (DNA): TGTGCCAGCAGCCGACAGGGCCTCTCCTACGAGCAGTACTTC. Amino acids: CASSRQGLSYEQYF.

This chain links TRBV5-8 with TRBJ2-3, with 16 bases aligning to TRBD2. This CDR3 has 18 residues. The germline V gene has CDR1 SGHTS and CDR2 YDEGEE. Trimming took 4 bases from V and 6 from J; bases not matched to a gene: 11. The CDR3 here is CASSQGLAGGSLSDTQYF. CDR3 DNA: TGTGCCAGCAGCCAGGGACTAGCGGGGGGGTCGTTAAGCGATACGCAGTATTTT.

The V gene is TRBV5-4, the J gene TRBJ2-5; D uncertain. The CDR3 runs to 13 residues. Germline CDR1 SGHNT, CDR2 YYREEE (reference sequence). Trimming stripped 1 base from V and 3 bases from J, with 7 bases between. The CDR3, as DNA: TGTGCCAGCAGCTTGCCAGGCAAAGAGACCCAGTACTTC. This encodes CASSLPGKETQYF.

This chain uses TRBV11-2 with TRBJ2-3, with TRBD1 as a possible D gene (6 bases). The CDR3 is made up of 13 amino acids. Trimming left V 1 base short and J 6 bases short, with 8 bases between. Germline V CDR1 and CDR2: SGHAT, FQNNGV. CDR3 amino acids: CASSLAGEDTQYF. The CDR3 DNA sequence: TGTGCCAGCAGCTTAGCAGGGGAGGATACGCAGTATTTT.

Concerning this clone itself: Germline is not matched at one junction end, which may reflect a read error. The chain couples TRBV7-7 to TRBJ2-2; 9 bases line up with TRBD2. This CDR3 spans 18 amino acids. Germline lookup yields CDR1 SSHAT and CDR2 FNYEAQ (reference sequence). The CDR3 sequence is CASSLSPSGGPGTGELFF. The DNA for the CDR3 is TGTGCTAGCAGCTTGTCTCCGAGCGGGGGGCCGGGGACCGGGGAGCTGTTTTTT. Supplemented by reference TRBV7-7 and TRBJ2-2, the full variable domain reads GAGVSQSPRYKVTKRGQDVTLRCDPISSHATLYWYQQALGQGPEFLTYFNYEAQPDKSGLPSDRFSAERPEGSISTLTIQRTEQRDSAMYRCASSLSPSGGPGTGELFFGEGSRLTVL.

The V and J genes are TRBV7-2 and TRBJ1-5; D is uncertain. CDR1 and CDR2 (germline): SGHTA, FQGNSA. Trimming took 0 bases from V and 3 from J, leaving 9 bases between them. This CDR3 is built from 15 residues. CDR3 sequence: CASSLAQAYNQPQHF. The CDR3 coding sequence is TGTGCCAGCAGCTTAGCGCAGGCTTACAATCAGCCCCAGCATTTT.

CDR3 loop: CASSQLAGEPYEQYF. In DNA form, the CDR3 reads TGCGCCAGCAGCCAGCTAGCGGGGGAACCCTACGAGCAGTACTTC. This chain uses TRBV4-3 with TRBJ2-7, with TRBD2 identical over 10 bases. V dropped 3 bases and J dropped 2; count of bases not matched to a gene: 4. Germline CDR1 LGHNA, CDR2 YSLEER. The CDR3 covers 15 residues.

As concerns this clone: Other DNA sequences in this sample translate to the same CDR3. The chain has TRBV5-1 and TRBJ2-1, with TRBD2 matching over 10 bases. Unmatched junction bases numbered 5, after V lost 3 bases and J lost 5 bases. The germline V gene encodes CDR1 SGHRS and CDR2 YFSETQ. CDR3 length equals 15 residues. The CDR3 spells CASSSAGGLDNEQFF. CDR3 DNA: TGCGCCAGCAGCTCAGCGGGGGGGCTAGACAATGAGCAGTTCTTC.

This rearrangement joins TRBV15 to TRBJ1-2; TRBD1 agrees at 9 bases. CDR1 LNHNV and CDR2 YYDKDF come from the germline V gene (reference sequence). The CDR3 length is 16 residues. V was pared by 2 bases and J by 5 bases, with 9 bases of the junction left unmatched. As DNA, the CDR3 is TGTGCCACCAGCAGAACTGGACAGGGGTTCCGTTATGGCTACACCTTC. This codes for CATSRTGQGFRYGYTF.

This chain connects TRBV7-2 to TRBJ2-7; 10 bases fit TRBD2. Germline V CDR1 and CDR2: SGHTA, FQGNSA. This CDR3 region has 15 residues. V dropped 3 bases and J dropped 4; count of bases not matched to a gene: 6. The CDR3 DNA is TGTGCCAGCAGCTTTGGAGCGGGGGGGCCTTACGAGCAGTACGTC. This gives the protein CASSFGAGGPYEQYV.

On this clone: Relative to the germline gene, one junction end is altered; a read error may explain this. This chain joins TRBV12-5 and TRBJ2-5; 8 nucleotides match TRBD1. This CDR3 comprises 16 residues. Germline CDR1 LGHNT, CDR2 FRNRAP. CDR3 residues: CASGLGGTGRHETQYF. DNA of the CDR3: TGTGCTAGTGGCTTGGGCGGGACAGGAAGACATGAGACCCAGTACTTC. The variable domain in full, with the rest retrieved from reference TRBV12-5 and TRBJ2-5, is DARVTQTPRHKVTEMGQEVTMRCQPILGHNTVFWYRQTMMQGLELLAYFRNRAPLDDSGMPKDRFSAEMPDATLATLKIQPSEPRDSAVYFCASGLGGTGRHETQYFGPGTRLLVL.

This chain links TRBV28 with TRBJ1-1, with D possibly matching TRBD1 (5 bases). The ends were cut back, 6 bases at V and 1 base at J, with 12 bases in the middle. The CDR3 runs to 14 residues. Per germline, CDR1 MDHEN and CDR2 SYDVKM. In DNA, the CDR3 is TGTGCCAGCAGCATATTCACAGGGAACACTGAAGCTTTCTTT. Translation: CASSIFTGNTEAFF.

The chain joins TRBV4-2 to TRBJ2-2; TRBD2 matches 10 bases. V shed 0 bases, J shed 0 bases, and the junction held 10 bases outside the gene matches. The germline CDR1 and CDR2 sequences are LGHNA and YNFKEQ. The CDR3 spans 20 residues. The CDR3 spells CASSQDSASGGYSNTGELFF. In DNA, the CDR3 is TGTGCCAGCAGCCAAGATAGCGCTAGCGGGGGATACTCGAACACCGGGGAGCTGTTTTTT.

The chain recombines TRBV6-6 with TRBJ2-7; 7 positions agree with TRBD1. CDR3 size: 15 residues. Germline CDR1 reads MNHNY; CDR2 reads SVGAGI (reference sequence). Losses at the gene ends were 0 bases for V and 4 bases for J; bases not matched to a gene: 6. CDR3 region: CASSYSRQGTYEQYV. The CDR3, as DNA: TGTGCCAGCAGTTACTCCCGACAGGGAACTTACGAGCAGTACGTC.

The chain combines TRBV9 with TRBJ2-5; TRBD1 might be the D (5 bases). Germline-derived CDR1 and CDR2 are SGDLS and YYNGEE. V was pared by 3 bases and J by 5 bases, with 11 bases between. There are 13 residues in the CDR3. The CDR3 coding sequence is TGTGCCAGCAGCGCGACAGATGGGGAGACCCAGTACTTC. Translated: CASSATDGETQYF.

The chain joins TRBV28 to TRBJ2-7, with 7 bases aligning to TRBD1. V was pared by 4 bases and J by 5 bases, with 8 bases of the junction left unmatched. This CDR3 has 14 residues. The germline gives CDR1 MDHEN, CDR2 SYDVKM. The chain's CDR3 is CASSSPGQVNEQYF. The CDR3 DNA sequence: TGTGCCAGCAGTTCCCCCGGACAGGTCAACGAGCAGTACTTC.

This chain connects TRBV5-6 to TRBJ1-1, with D unresolved. The CDR3 contains 13 residues. Germline V CDR1 and CDR2: SGHDT, YYEEEE. V lost 3 bases, J lost 4 bases, and 10 bases lay in between. The CDR3 DNA is TGTGCCAGCAGCTATTACCAAGCCACTGAAGCTTTCTTT. This gives the protein CASSYYQATEAFF.

This chain connects TRBV7-2 to TRBJ2-1, with a possible D match to TRBD2 (5 bases). Germline V CDR1 and CDR2: SGHTA, FQGNSA. This CDR3 contains 15 residues. V shed 5 bases and J shed 10 bases, with 21 bases lying between them. The CDR3 loop is CASSSDYDPLREQFF. The CDR3 DNA sequence: TGTGCCAGCAGCAGTGACTATGACCCTTTAAGAGAGCAGTTCTTC.